This T cell receptor (beta chain) was recovered during a study of T cells in localized non-small cell lung cancer. J gave up 3 bases and V 7 bases, and 9 bases lay outside the gene matches. The CDR3 has 14 residues. The germline V gene has CDR1 MDHEN and CDR2 SYDVKM. Clones were sequenced by immunoSEQ multiplex PCR, and TCRdb holds only the in-frame ones, with some missing. Of tens of thousands of clones listed, approximately 86% are singletons. Overall study results and limits: Higher adjacent-lung clonality was associated with shorter survival. The study sequenced only one region of the tumor. As a result, intratumor heterogeneity could not be excluded and remains possible. Median around 62 top-100 tumor clones were shared with paired adjacent lung.

Concerning this clone itself: Its specificity is not known.

The clonotype originates from a man aged 40 to 69 with stage I squamous cell lung carcinoma. The J gene is TRBJ2-7, the V gene TRBV28; TRBD1 agrees at 7 bases. The sample here was peripheral blood, taken before any cancer treatment. In DNA, the CDR3 is TGTGCCAGCAACACACAGGGGAAGGACTACGAGCAGTACTTC. It is translated as CASNTQGKDYEQYF.